This record concerns one T cell receptor beta chain sequence. The antigen this receptor binds is unknown. No much larger clone exists at a distance of one base, and base qualities are not known. V gives up 3 bases and J gives up 4 bases, and the segment between their germline ends measures 13 bases. Its CDR3 holds 15 amino acids, cysteine through phenylalanine. Only CDR3 DNA is held: 45 bases, read in frame from base 1. As encoded in the germline V gene (reference sequence), CDR1 is DFQATT while CDR2 is SNEGSKA. The data belong to a study of identical twins listed by TCRdb under 2016. Study-wide context: To test whether fetal clonotypes persist, the study used deep sequencing on TCR alpha and beta repertoires from monozygotic twins, unrelated adults of various ages, and cord blood. To rule out contamination, replicate twin experiments were performed at different times with different library preparation protocols.

Only healthy Caucasian donors were included. The paper's findings and limits, for the study overall: Abundant cord blood beta clonotypes carried fewer insertions; young adult naive repertoires showed a weaker similar trend, while memory repertoires showed none. Out-of-frame TCR alpha sharing in monozygotic twins was systematically underestimated by recombination models, whereas sharing between unrelated individuals was in agreement with the recombination models. A weaker excess of twin sharing was found in beta out-of-frame sequences because the signal-to-noise ratio was lowered by fewer shared sequences. Compared with coincidental sharing between unrelated individuals, out-of-frame TCR alpha sequences shared between twins had an excess of sequences with low generation probability. Invariant T cells such as MAIT and iNKT could partly confound zero-insertion analyses, although diverse VJ usage argued against such confounding for most clonotypes. Because the same donors could not be followed over many years, the conclusions depended on cross-sectional statistical analysis.

The library was obtained by 5' RACE. Sequencer: Illumina HiSeq 2000. Template switching introduced a universal primer binding site; the final cDNA contained a unique molecular identifier, enabling accurate counting of TCR cDNA molecules. Specific primers in the conserved constant-segment region were used to synthesize first-strand cDNA for TCR alpha and beta chains. To control for contamination, every cDNA library carried two barcodes: a SMART-Mk sample barcode plus Illumina barcodes. Two successive PCR steps introduced TruSeq adapter sequences along with Illumina sample barcodes. TCR alpha and beta cDNA libraries were sequenced on the Illumina HiSeq platform with custom primers. In the authors' own workflow: MiGEC was used to process raw reads and extract unique molecular identifiers, and MiXCR was used to find CDR3 positions. For each individual, recombination models were inferred using an EM algorithm with the repgenHMM and IGoR tools. The analysis of shared clonotypes was done with the tcR package in R, with sharing normalized by the product of cloneset sizes. To study raw recombination without the effects of thymic and clonal selection, out-of-frame nonproductive sequences were analyzed. TCRdb trimmed the raw reads at Q25, called clones with MiXCR and kept productive beta chains. Every entry covers one CDR3 protein and lists the most common genes and DNA from its rows. It is TCRdb's table, rather than the study itself, that gives the V and J calls and clone size. The sample data list 1.5 million to 2 million distinct CDR3 sequences, and around 29% of these were observed just once. Approximately 0.29% of the sample comes from the top ten.

This sequence uses TRBV20-1 and TRBJ1-6; the D segment could be TRBD1, given 5 matching bases. The sequence came from a newborn girl in good health. What was sequenced was cord blood. The sequenced DNA is TGCAGTGCTAGCGATATTCAGGGTTATAATTCACCCCTCCACTTT. Translated, it gives CSASDIQGYNSPLHF.